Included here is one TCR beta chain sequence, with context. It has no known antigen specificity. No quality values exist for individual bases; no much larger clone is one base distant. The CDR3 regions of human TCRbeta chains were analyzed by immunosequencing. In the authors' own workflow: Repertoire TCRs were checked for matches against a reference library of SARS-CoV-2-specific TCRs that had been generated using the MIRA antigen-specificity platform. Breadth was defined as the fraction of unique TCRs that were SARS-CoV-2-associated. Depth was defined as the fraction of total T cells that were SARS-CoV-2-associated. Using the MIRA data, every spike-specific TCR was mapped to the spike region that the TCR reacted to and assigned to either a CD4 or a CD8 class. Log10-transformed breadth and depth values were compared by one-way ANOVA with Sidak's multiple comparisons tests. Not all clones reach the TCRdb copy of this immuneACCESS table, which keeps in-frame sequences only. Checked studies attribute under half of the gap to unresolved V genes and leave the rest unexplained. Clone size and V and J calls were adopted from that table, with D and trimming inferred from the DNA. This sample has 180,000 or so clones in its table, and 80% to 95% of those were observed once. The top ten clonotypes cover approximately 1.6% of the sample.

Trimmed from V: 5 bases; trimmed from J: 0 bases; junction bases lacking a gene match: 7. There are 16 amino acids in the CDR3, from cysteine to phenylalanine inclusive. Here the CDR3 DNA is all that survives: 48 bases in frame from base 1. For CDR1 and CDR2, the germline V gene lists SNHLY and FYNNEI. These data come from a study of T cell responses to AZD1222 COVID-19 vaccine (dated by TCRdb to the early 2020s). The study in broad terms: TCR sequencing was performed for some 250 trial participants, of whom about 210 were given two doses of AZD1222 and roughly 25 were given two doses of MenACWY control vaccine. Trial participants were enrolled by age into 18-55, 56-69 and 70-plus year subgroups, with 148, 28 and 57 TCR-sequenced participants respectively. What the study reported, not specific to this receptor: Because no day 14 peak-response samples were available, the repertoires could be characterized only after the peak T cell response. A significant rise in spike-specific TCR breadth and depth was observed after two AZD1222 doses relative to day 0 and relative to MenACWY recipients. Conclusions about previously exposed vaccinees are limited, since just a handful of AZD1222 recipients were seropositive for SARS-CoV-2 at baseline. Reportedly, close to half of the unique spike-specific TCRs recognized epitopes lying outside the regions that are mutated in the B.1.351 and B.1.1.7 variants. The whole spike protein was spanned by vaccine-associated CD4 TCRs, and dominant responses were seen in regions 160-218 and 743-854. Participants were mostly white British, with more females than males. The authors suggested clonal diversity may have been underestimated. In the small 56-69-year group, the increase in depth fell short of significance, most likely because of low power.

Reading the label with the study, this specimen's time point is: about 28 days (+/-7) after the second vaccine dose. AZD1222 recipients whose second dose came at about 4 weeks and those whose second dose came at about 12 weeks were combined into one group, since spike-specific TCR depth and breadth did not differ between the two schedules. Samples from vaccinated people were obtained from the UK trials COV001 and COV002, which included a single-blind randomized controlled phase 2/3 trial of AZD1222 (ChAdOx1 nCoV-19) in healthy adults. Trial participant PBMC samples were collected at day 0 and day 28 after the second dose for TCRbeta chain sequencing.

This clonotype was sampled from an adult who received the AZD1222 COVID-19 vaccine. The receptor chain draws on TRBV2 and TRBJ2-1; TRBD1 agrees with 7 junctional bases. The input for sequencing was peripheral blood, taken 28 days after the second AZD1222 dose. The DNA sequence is TGTGCCAGCAGTAGCCAGACAGGGTACTCCTACAATGAGCAGTTCTTC. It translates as CASSSQTGYSYNEQFF. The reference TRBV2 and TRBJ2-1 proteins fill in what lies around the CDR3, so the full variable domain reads EPEVTQTPSHQVTQMGQEVILRCVPISNHLYFYWYRQILGQKVEFLVSFYNNEISEKSEIFDDQFSVERPDGSNFTLKIRSTKLEDSAMYFCASSSQTGYSYNEQFFGPGTRLTVL.